Listed below are T cell receptor beta chains from one sample, sequenced in a study of CD8 T cells in ankylosing spondylitis. A single record per CDR3 protein comes from TCRdb applying MiXCR to the 5' RACE reads. The top ten hold nearly 7% of the sample, which has about 540,000 distinct CDR3 sequences, over 9.5% seen once. Sequencing input: blood, either unsorted or a sorted T cell fraction (not recorded which). These receptors were obtained from a male donor with ankylosing spondylitis. Both conserved end residues are part of each CDR3.

>TRBV29-1|TRBJ2-5
CSVVRDRGQETQYF
>TRBV7-9|TRBJ1-1
CASSPGTGKILNTEAFF
>TRBV20-1|TRBJ2-5
CSASAAWGRETQYF
>TRBV12-3/TRBV12-4|TRBJ1-1
CASSSLGDGEAFF
>TRBV20-1|TRBJ1-2
CSAFDGNGYTF
>TRBV7-6|TRBJ2-1
CASSLRSPYNEQFF
>TRBV7-2|TRBJ2-3
CASSPLAGTDTQYF
>TRBV5-6|TRBJ2-1
CASSLGQGYERGEQFF
>TRBV6-2/TRBV6-3|TRBJ1-5
CASKRTGDQPQHF
>TRBV7-2|TRBJ2-3
CASSQQVQTTSTDTQYF
>TRBV6-1|TRBJ2-3
CASRGKDRGRITDTQYF
>TRBV11-2|TRBJ2-1
CASSQLAVSYNEQFF
>TRBV20-1|TRBJ1-5
CSAIKFGQGVGQPQHF
>TRBV20-1|TRBJ1-5
CSATFSSLNQPQHF
>TRBV3-1|TRBJ1-5
CASGSQRAGTGDQPQHF
>TRBV6-5|TRBJ2-3
CASSSSGRASDTQYF
>TRBV21-1|TRBJ2-1
CARRQGARKHYNEQFF
>TRBV5-5|TRBJ1-1
CASSLVPGGVMNTEVFF
>TRBV7-8|TRBJ2-1
CASSLAGVWDEQFF
>TRBV5-1|TRBJ1-5
CASSRSGGSNQPQHF
>TRBV5-6|TRBJ1-1
CASSKTPNTEAFF